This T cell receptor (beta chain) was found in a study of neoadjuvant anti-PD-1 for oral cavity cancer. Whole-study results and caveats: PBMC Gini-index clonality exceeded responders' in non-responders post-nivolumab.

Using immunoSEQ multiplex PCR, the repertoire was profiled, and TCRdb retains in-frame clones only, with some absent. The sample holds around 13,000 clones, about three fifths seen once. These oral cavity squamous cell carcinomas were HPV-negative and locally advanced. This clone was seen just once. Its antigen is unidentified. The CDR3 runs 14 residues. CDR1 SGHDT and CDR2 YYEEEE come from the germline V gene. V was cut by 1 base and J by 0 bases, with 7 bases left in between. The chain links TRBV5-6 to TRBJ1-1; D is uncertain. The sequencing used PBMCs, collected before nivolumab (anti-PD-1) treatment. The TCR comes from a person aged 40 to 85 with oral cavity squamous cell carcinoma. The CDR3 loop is CASSLTVMNTEAFF. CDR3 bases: TGTGCCAGCAGCTTGACCGTAATGAACACTGAAGCTTTCTTT.